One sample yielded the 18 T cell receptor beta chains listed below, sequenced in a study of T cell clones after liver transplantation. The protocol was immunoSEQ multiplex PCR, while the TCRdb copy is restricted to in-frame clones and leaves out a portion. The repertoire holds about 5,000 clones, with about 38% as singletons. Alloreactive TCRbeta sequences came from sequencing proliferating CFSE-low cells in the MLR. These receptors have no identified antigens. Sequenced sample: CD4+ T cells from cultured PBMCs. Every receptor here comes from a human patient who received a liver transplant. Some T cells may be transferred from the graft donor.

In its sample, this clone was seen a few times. The CDR3 DNA reads as TGCGCCAGCAGCCCGACCGGGACTAGCGGGTACAATGAGCAGTTCTTC. Translation gives CASSPTGTSGYNEQFF. V gene TRBV5-1 combines with J gene TRBJ2-1, with 12 bases lining up with TRBD2. This CDR3 has 16 amino acids. CDR1 is SGHRS and CDR2 is YFSETQ in the germline V gene. After removal of 4 bases from V and 4 bases from J, the junction contained 6 bases not matched to a gene.

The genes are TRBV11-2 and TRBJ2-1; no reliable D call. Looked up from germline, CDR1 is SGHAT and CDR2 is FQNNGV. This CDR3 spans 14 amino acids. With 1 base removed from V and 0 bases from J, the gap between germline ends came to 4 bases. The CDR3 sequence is CASSLGSSYNEQFF. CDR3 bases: TGTGCCAGCAGCTTAGGAAGCTCCTACAATGAGCAGTTCTTC.

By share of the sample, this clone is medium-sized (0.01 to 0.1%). As DNA, the CDR3 is TGTGCCAGCTCACCCGGGGCCGGAAGCACAGATACGCAGTATTTT. This encodes CASSPGAGSTDTQYF. V is TRBV18 and J is TRBJ2-3; the D gene could be TRBD1 or TRBD2 (5 bases each). V lost 3 bases and J 0 bases, leaving 10 bases between the germline ends. The germline V gene encodes CDR1 KGHSH and CDR2 LQKENI. The CDR3 loop spans 15 amino acids.

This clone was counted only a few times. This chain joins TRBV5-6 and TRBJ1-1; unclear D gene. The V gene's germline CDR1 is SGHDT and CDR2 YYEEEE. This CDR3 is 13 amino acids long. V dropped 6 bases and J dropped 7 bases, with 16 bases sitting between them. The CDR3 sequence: CASIPRSADEAFF. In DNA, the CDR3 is TGTGCCAGCATCCCCAGGTCGGCGGATGAAGCTTTCTTT.

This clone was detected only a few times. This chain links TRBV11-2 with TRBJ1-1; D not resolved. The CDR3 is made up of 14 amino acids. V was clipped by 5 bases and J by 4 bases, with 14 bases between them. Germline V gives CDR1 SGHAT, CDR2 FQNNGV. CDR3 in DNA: TGTGCCAGCAGCGTGTCACACGCGAGCACTGAAGCTTTCTTT. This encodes CASSVSHASTEAFF. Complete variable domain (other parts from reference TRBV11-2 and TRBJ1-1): EAGVAQSPRYKIIEKRQSVAFWCNPISGHATLYWYQQILGQGPKLLIQFQNNGVVDDSQLPKDRFSAERLKGVDSTLKIQPAKLEDSAVYLCASSVSHASTEAFFGQGTRLTVV.

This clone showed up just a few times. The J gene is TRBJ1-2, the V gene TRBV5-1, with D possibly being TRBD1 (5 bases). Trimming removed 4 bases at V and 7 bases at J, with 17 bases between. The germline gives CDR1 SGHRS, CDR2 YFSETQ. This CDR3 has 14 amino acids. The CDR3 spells CASSQGPPTPGYTF. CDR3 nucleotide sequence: TGCGCCAGCAGCCAGGGACCTCCTACCCCTGGCTACACCTTC.

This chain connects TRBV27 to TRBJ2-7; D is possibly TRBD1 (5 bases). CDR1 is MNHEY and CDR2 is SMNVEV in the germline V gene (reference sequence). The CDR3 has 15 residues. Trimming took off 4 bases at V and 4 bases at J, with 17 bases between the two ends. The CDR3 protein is CASSSIKGRPYEQYF. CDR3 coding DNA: TGTGCCAGCAGTTCAATTAAGGGGCGACCATACGAGCAGTACTTC.

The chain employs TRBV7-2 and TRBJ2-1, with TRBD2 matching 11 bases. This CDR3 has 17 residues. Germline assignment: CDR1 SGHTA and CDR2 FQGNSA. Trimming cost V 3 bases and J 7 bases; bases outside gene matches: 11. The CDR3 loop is CASSFVAGGLGRNEQFF. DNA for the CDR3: TGTGCCAGCAGCTTTGTAGCGGGAGGGCTAGGGCGGAATGAGCAGTTCTTC.

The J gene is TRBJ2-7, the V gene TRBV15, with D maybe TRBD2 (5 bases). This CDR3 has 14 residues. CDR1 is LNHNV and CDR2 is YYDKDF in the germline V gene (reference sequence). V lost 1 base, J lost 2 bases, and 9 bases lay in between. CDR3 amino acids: CATSRARGAYEQYF. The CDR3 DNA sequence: TGTGCCACCAGCAGAGCCCGGGGAGCCTACGAGCAGTACTTC.

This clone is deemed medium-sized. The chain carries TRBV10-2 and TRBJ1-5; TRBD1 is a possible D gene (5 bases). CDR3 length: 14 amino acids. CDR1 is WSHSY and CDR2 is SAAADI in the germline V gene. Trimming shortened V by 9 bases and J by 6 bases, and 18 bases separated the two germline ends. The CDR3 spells CASTGVWLGQPQHF. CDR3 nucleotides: TGCGCCAGTACGGGGGTGTGGTTGGGTCAGCCCCAGCATTTT.

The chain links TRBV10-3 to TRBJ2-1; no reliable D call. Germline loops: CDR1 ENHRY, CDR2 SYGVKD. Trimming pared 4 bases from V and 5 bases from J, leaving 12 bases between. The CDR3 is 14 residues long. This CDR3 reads CAISAESINNEQFF. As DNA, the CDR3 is TGTGCCATCAGTGCGGAGAGTATTAACAATGAGCAGTTCTTC.

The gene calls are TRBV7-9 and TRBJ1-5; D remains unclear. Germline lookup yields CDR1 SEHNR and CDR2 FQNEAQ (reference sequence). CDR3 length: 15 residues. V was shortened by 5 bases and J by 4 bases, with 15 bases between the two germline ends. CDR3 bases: TGTGCCAGCAGCCCTACCAAAGCTGGGAATCAGCCCCAGCATTTT. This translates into CASSPTKAGNQPQHF.

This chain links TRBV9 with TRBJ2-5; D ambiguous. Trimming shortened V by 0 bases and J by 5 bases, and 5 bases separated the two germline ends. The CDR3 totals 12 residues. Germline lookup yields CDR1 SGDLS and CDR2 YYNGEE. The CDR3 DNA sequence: TGTGCCAGCAGCGTAGACTTGGAGACCCAGTACTTC. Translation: CASSVDLETQYF.

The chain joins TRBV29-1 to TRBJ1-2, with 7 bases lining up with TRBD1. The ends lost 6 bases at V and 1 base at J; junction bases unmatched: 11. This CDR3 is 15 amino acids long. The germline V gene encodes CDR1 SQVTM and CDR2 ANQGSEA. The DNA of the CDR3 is TGCAGCGTGCCTAAAAACAGGGGATTTAACTATGGCTACACCTTC. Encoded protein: CSVPKNRGFNYGYTF.

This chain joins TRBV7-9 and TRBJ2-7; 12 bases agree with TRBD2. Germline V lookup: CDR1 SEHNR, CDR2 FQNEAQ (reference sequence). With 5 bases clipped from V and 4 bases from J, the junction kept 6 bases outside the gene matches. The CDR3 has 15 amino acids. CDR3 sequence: CASSTPGLAGYEQYF. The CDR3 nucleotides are TGTGCCAGCAGCACCCCGGGACTAGCGGGTTACGAGCAGTACTTC.

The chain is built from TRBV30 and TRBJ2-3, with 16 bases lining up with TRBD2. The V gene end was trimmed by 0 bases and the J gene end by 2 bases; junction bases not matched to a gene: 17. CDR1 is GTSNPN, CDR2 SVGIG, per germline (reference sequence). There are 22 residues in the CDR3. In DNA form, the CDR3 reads TGTGCCTGGAGTGTAGAGGGCACCGGGACTAGCGGGAGGGGTTCGCTCACAGATACGCAGTATTTT. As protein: CAWSVEGTGTSGRGSLTDTQYF.

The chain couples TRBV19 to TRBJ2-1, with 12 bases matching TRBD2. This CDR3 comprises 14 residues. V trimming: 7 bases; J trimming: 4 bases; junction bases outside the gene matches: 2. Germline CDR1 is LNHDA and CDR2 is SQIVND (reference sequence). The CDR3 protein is CASTTSGRYNEQFF. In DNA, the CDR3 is TGTGCCAGTACCACTAGCGGGAGGTACAATGAGCAGTTCTTC.

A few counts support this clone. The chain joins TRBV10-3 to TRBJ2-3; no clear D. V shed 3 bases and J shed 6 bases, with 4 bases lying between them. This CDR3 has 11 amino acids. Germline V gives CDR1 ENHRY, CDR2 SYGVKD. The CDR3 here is CAISDLDTQYF. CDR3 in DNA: TGTGCCATCAGTGATCTGGATACGCAGTATTTT.